The rows below give T cell receptor beta chains drawn from one sample of a study of T cells in Graves' hyperthyroidism and ophthalmopathy. One entry per CDR3 protein, called by TCRdb with MiXCR from the multiplex PCR reads. The profile shows under 650,000 distinct CDR3 sequences, around 15% of them singletons. Sequencing input: blood. These receptors originate from a woman in her twenties or thirties with Graves' hyperthyroidism. CDR3s include the opening cysteine and the closing phenylalanine or tryptophan. Each record gives: D gene, clone size, J gene, V gene, CDR3 DNA, CDR3 protein. A D gene is named only where the DNA matches it firmly. For some rows the clone size is stated as once, few or many, or as a class when expanded; others skip it.

TRBD2,few,TRBJ2-3,TRBV20-1,TGCAGTACCGCCCTGGGACTAGCAGAGACAGATACGCAGTATTTT,CSTALGLAETDTQYF
TRBD1,-,TRBJ1-1,TRBV3-1,TGTGCCAGCAGCCAAGAGGACAGGTACATCTTCTTT,CASSQEDRYIFF
-,many,TRBJ2-4,TRBV28,TGTGCCAGCAGTTCCCCCGGGGACAAAAACATTCAGTACTTC,CASSSPGDKNIQYF
-,many,TRBJ2-7,TRBV28,TGTGCCAGCAGAACCCGGGGAGGCGAGCAGTACTTC,CASRTRGGEQYF
-,many,TRBJ1-2,TRBV20-1,TGCAGTGCTAGAGACTCAAATGGCTACACCTTC,CSARDSNGYTF
TRBD2,-,TRBJ2-1,TRBV25-1,TGTGCCAGTCCCTCCCCGGGACTAGCGGGCTCCTACAATGAGCAGTTCTTC,CASPSPGLAGSYNEQFF
-,few,TRBJ2-7,TRBV4-1,TGCGCCAGCAGCCAAGGGGGGCAGTACGAGCAGTACTTC,CASSQGGQYEQYF
-,many,TRBJ2-5,TRBV7-2,TGTGCCAGCGGTATCCATGGGGGGGGACAACAGTACCAAGAGACCCAGTACTTC,CASGIHGGGQQYQETQYF
-,-,TRBJ1-2,TRBV9,TGTGCCAGCAGCGCTCTTCAGGGACTTGGCTACACCTTC,CASSALQGLGYTF
-,many,TRBJ2-1,TRBV13,TGTGCCAGCAGCCCCACGACAGGATACAATGAGCAGTTCTTC,CASSPTTGYNEQFF
TRBD1,few,TRBJ1-6,TRBV5-1,TGCGCCAGCAGCTCCGACAGGGGCGGAAATTCACCCCTCCACTTT,CASSSDRGGNSPLHF
TRBD2,few,TRBJ2-4,TRBV29-1,TGCAGCGTTGTGGGGGAGGGCAAAAACATTCAGTACTTC,CSVVGEGKNIQYF
-,few,TRBJ2-5,TRBV3-1,TGTGCCAGCAGCCCGGGTAGCGGCGGGACCCAGTACTTC,CASSPGSGGTQYF
TRBD2,many,TRBJ2-1,TRBV12-5,TGTGCTAGTGGTTCCCCGACTAGCGGGAGTGGGCTGGCCGAGCAGTTCTTC,CASGSPTSGSGLAEQFF
TRBD1,many,TRBJ2-1,TRBV24-1,TGTGCCACCAGTGATTTATGGGGACAGGGCCAAAATGAGCAGTTCTTC,CATSDLWGQGQNEQFF
-,many,TRBJ1-2,TRBV5-5,TGTGCCAGCAGCTTATCCGGGACCGAGAACTATGGCTACACCTTC,CASSLSGTENYGYTF